The entry below describes one T cell receptor (beta chain). Its target antigen remains unknown. One base away there is no much larger clone; base qualities are not given. TCR CDR3 regions were amplified from genomic DNA by multiplex PCR using the deep immunoSEQ assay. Extracted genomic DNA from each cell subset was distributed evenly across all wells of several immunoSEQ 96-well plates, and each plate was treated as a replicate. For sorted subsets, each replicate PCR was loaded with about 200 ng genomic DNA, equivalent to 32,000 or so T cell genomes. Purified libraries were quantified with a Qubit 3.0 fluorometer, sized on a Bioanalyzer 2100, and re-quantified with the KAPA Library Quantification kit. Every immunoSEQ 96-well plate was sequenced on a separate single-read 150-cycle Illumina NextSeq 550 flow cell. The study's processing was this. Because the immunoSEQ output included only junctional sequences and no quality scores, the filtering could not be the same as the filtering used for full-length reads. Sequences were annotated with PyIR, a Python wrapper for IgBLAST v1.9, and V/J genes and CDR3 were assigned using IMGT germline references. Reads with weak V/J assignments (E-value above 1e-6), missing CDR3, stop codons, out-of-frame junctions, or ambiguous translated residues were removed. V3J clonotypes were defined as sequences sharing an identical inferred V gene, J gene, and CDR3 amino acid sequence. Percentage overlap between repertoires was computed as shared unique clonotypes divided by the size of the smaller repertoire. RTK rarefaction, the Chao1 estimator, and Recon v2.1 estimates of unobserved clonotypes were used to assess repertoire richness. Generation probabilities for all TCRbeta clonotypes obtained by the gDNA method from a handful of donors were computed using OLGA. The immuneACCESS repertoire file appears here via TCRdb, limited to in-frame rearrangements. These files lack a portion of the clones; in checked studies, under half of the deficit traces to unresolved V genes, and the cause of the others is not known. V and J calls plus clone size are reproduced from that table; the DNA served to infer D and trimming. The sample records approximately 530,000 clones, roughly 95% of which are singletons. The ten top clones hold around 0.067% of the sample.

The data belong to a study of shared clonotypes between healthy human individuals (dated by TCRdb to the early 2020s). Looking at the study overall: A couple of women and three men aged 18 to 49 years were included in the cohort. For each donor, CD4 naive and CD4 memory were each given three plates, CD8 naive was given two plates, and CD8 memory was given one plate. To estimate repertoire size and how much clonotype sharing occurs between individuals, the study deeply sequenced the blood TCR repertoires of roughly 5 healthy adults. To increase sequencing depth and limit assay-specific biases, different laboratories used diverse techniques to prepare libraries and sequence TCR repertoires. Each donor's leukapheresis produced roughly between roughly 0.85 and 10 billion PBMCs. What the authors observed across the whole study: Sampling was restricted to blood, and TCR repertoires in tissue are likely to differ from TCR repertoires in blood. Even with the large sequencing depth, rarefaction of the sorted-subset datasets indicated that sequencing was incomplete. Naive subsets generally had larger estimated clonotype richness than memory subsets. Based on pairwise subsampling, the degree of clonotype sharing among donors was expected to be affected by sequencing depth. Because the study included only a small number of donors, the genetic and exposure-history diversity represented was limited. Clonotypes shared by all four sorted-subset donors showed higher generation probabilities than non-shared clonotypes. When a handful of donors were compared, the shared fraction of clonotypes was 5% to 6.5% for naive CD4, more than 3% for naive CD8, 2% to 2.5% for memory CD4, and 0.35% to 0.4% for memory CD8.

The cysteine opens and the phenylalanine closes a CDR3 of 15 amino acids. CDR3 DNA is the only sequence kept; it has 45 bases, read in frame from the first base. Trimmed from V: 7 bases; trimmed from J: 0 bases; junction bases lacking a gene match: 8. The germline V gene (reference sequence) yields SEHNR for CDR1 and FQNEAQ for CDR2. Healthy HIV-negative adults with no recently reported acute infections or vaccinations were included as donors. Every donor was a Caucasian adult living in Nashville, Tennessee, USA. Magnetic negative selection was used to enrich CD4+ T cells, after which naive cells were positively selected on CD45RA and the negative fraction became the memory subset. Blood was collected by leukapheresis, and PBMCs were isolated by Ficoll-Histopaque density gradient centrifugation and then cryopreserved in liquid nitrogen vapor phase. Analytical flow cytometry was used to check the purity and quantity of each magnetically sorted T cell population. From each sorted fraction, genomic DNA was isolated and quantified by UV absorbance on a Nanodrop 2000c.

This TCR derives from a woman aged 25 to 45 in good health. Recombination connected TRBV7-9 to TRBJ1-1, with TRBD1 identical over 7 junction bases. The sample taken for sequencing was naive CD4+ T cells sorted from blood. Per the publication, the cell subset or site label means: CD45RA+ positively selected. The sequenced DNA is TGTGCCAGCAAGTCCTCCGGGACAGTGAACACTGAAGCTTTCTTT. Its amino acids are CASKSSGTVNTEAFF. Here the CDR3 is joined to the reference TRBV7-9 and TRBJ1-1 genes, and the full variable domain is: DTGVSQNPRHKITKRGQNVTFRCDPISEHNRLYWYRQTLGQGPEFLTYFQNEAQLEKSRLLSDRFSAERPKGSFSTLEIQRTEQGDSAMYLCASKSSGTVNTEAFFGQGTRLTVV.